The entry below gives a single T cell receptor beta chain sequence along with its context. Method: immunoSEQ multiplex PCR; TCRdb's copy keeps in-frame clones and lacks some. This repertoire shows about 120,000 clones, roughly 92% found once; its top ten account for less than 7.5%. This entry comes from a study of T cell changes during pregnancy in multiple sclerosis. Trimming shortened V by 8 bases and J by 3 bases, and 16 bases separated the two germline ends. The length of the CDR3 is 15 residues. Germline CDR1 reads ENHRY; CDR2 reads SYGVKD. The chain couples TRBV10-3 to TRBJ2-2, with D perhaps matching TRBD2 (7 bases). The origin of this receptor is a female donor with multiple sclerosis, enrolled in a pregnancy study. Sequencing was performed on peripheral blood, taken before pregnancy. As DNA, the CDR3 is TGTGCCATCGAGGGGGGAGGGCCAGACACCGGGGAGCTGTTTTTT. Its protein is CAIEGGGPDTGELFF.